This passage covers 11 T cell receptor beta chains from one sample sequenced in a study of T cell responses to AZD1222 COVID-19 vaccine. The repertoire was sequenced with immunoSEQ multiplex PCR; TCRdb's copy has only in-frame clones and lacks some. The data contain over 150,000 clones, around 89% of them seen just once; the ten biggest clones take up roughly 4.3%. Sequences were derived from peripheral blood, sampled 28 days after the second AZD1222 dose. These receptors were obtained from an adult who received the AZD1222 COVID-19 vaccine.

This chain uses TRBV5-4 with TRBJ2-1; possibly TRBD2 for D (5 bases). The germline V gene has CDR1 SGHNT and CDR2 YYREEE (reference sequence). The CDR3 is made up of 14 amino acids. The V end was cut by 6 bases, the J end by 4 bases, with 14 bases between. The CDR3 protein is CASTIPLAYNEQFF. The CDR3, as DNA: TGTGCCAGCACCATCCCCCTAGCATACAATGAGCAGTTCTTC.

The genes are TRBV5-5 and TRBJ2-7; 7 bases line up with TRBD1. Losses at the gene ends were 3 bases for V and 5 bases for J; bases not matched to a gene: 8. Looked up from germline, CDR1 is SGHKS and CDR2 is YYEKEE (reference sequence). This CDR3 spans 14 amino acids. The CDR3 reads CASSSGQVKDEQYF. CDR3 DNA sequence: TGTGCCAGCAGCTCCGGACAGGTTAAAGACGAGCAGTACTTC.

This rearrangement joins TRBV5-4 to TRBJ1-1; D is ambiguous. Germline V gene data show CDR1 as SGHNT and CDR2 as YYREEE (reference sequence). Trimming left V 0 bases short and J 5 bases short, with 26 bases between. CDR3 length equals 19 residues. CDR3 loop: CASSLAVVDNHTPRTEAFF. Here the CDR3 DNA reads TGTGCCAGCAGCTTGGCCGTGGTCGATAATCATACTCCTAGAACTGAAGCTTTCTTT.

The CDR3 region has the DNA TGCGCCAGCAGCCTACAAGACAGGGTGTCTGGCTACACCTTC. This gives the protein CASSLQDRVSGYTF. This rearrangement joins TRBV5-1 to TRBJ1-2; 7 positions match TRBD1. Trimming removed 4 bases from V and 7 bases from J; junction bases left unmatched: 10. This CDR3 has 14 residues. CDR1 SGHRS and CDR2 YFSETQ come from the germline V gene.

This clone was detected only once. V gene TRBV30 combines with J gene TRBJ1-1; maybe TRBD1 (5 bases). Germline V lookup: CDR1 GTSNPN, CDR2 SVGIG (reference sequence). The CDR3 loop spans 14 amino acids. V was pared by 5 bases and J by 0 bases, with 13 bases between. CDR3 DNA: TGTGCCTGGGCAGTGGGGCCAATGAACACTGAAGCTTTCTTT. Translating it yields CAWAVGPMNTEAFF.

The chain combines TRBV7-9 with TRBJ2-2; D uncertain. The CDR3 contains 19 residues. V was trimmed by 5 bases and J by 6 bases, leaving 28 bases between them. Germline loops: CDR1 SEHNR, CDR2 FQNEAQ (reference sequence). The CDR3 coding sequence is TGTGCCAGCAGCCCTTCTTACGGAACTCGCGAGGCCCCAGCCGGGGAGCTGTTTTTT. This encodes CASSPSYGTREAPAGELFF.

The chain is built from TRBV6-5 and TRBJ2-7; D unclear. This CDR3 is 16 amino acids long. Trimming cost V 2 bases and J 2 bases, with 16 bases left between them. Germline CDR1 and CDR2: MNHEY and SVGAGI. In DNA, the CDR3 is TGTGCCAGCAGTTACAGTAGGAGCCAACCGACCTACGAGCAGTACTTC. This gives the protein CASSYSRSQPTYEQYF.

For the CDR3, the DNA is TGTGCCAGCCGGGACTCCCGCGGCTACACCTTC. Amino acids: CASRDSRGYTF. This chain connects TRBV6-5 to TRBJ1-2; tentative D call: TRBD1 (5 bases). In germline, CDR1 is MNHEY, CDR2 SVGAGI. Trimming shortened V by 8 bases and J by 8 bases, and 12 bases separated the two germline ends. The length of the CDR3 is 11 residues.

The chain uses TRBV6-5 and TRBJ2-7; 10 positions agree with TRBD1. The CDR3 spans 14 residues. Trimming removed 4 bases from V and 6 bases from J; junction bases left unmatched: 6. In germline, CDR1 is MNHEY, CDR2 SVGAGI. CDR3 in DNA: TGTGCCAGCAGTTCGCCGACAGGGGGCTCCGAGCAGTACTTC. Translation: CASSSPTGGSEQYF.

The chain is built from TRBV27 and TRBJ2-1; D is ambiguous. The germline V gene has CDR1 MNHEY and CDR2 SMNVEV (reference sequence). V was shortened by 5 bases and J by 5 bases, with 13 bases between the two germline ends. The CDR3 contains 14 residues. The CDR3 DNA sequence: TGTGCCAGCAGTCAGTCACGCTGGAACAATGAGCAGTTCTTC. Translating it yields CASSQSRWNNEQFF.

Comments on this clone: Relative to the germline gene, one junction end is altered; a read error may explain this. The chain links TRBV4-1 to TRBJ1-4; D is unresolved. The CDR3 has 16 residues. The germline CDR1 and CDR2 sequences are MGHRA and YSYEKL. The CDR3 is CASSQLSTTTNEKLFF. The CDR3 region has the DNA TGCGCCAGCAGCCAACTGAGTACGACAACGAATGAAAAACTGTTTTTT.